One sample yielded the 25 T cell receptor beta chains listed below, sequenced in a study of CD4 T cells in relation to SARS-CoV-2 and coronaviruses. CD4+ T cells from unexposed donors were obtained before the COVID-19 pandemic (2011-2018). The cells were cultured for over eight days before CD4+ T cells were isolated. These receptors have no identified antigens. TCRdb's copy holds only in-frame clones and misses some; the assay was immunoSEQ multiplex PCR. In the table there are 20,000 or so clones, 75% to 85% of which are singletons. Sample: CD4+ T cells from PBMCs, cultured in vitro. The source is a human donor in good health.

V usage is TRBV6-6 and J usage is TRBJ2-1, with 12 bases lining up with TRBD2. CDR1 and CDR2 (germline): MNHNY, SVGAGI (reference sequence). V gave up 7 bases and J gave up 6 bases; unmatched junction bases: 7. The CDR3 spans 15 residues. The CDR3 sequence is CASNYGLAGFNEQFF. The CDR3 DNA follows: TGTGCCAGCAATTATGGACTAGCGGGGTTCAATGAGCAGTTCTTC.

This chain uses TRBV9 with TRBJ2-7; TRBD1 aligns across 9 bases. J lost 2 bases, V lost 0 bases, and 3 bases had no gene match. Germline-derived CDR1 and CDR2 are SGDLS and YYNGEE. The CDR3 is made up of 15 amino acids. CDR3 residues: CASSVGDRATYEQYF. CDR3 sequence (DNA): TGTGCCAGCAGCGTAGGGGACAGGGCAACCTACGAGCAGTACTTC.

The CDR3 sequence: CASSQQGSSNYGYTF. CDR3 coding DNA: TGCGCCAGCAGCCAACAGGGTTCGTCTAACTATGGCTACACCTTC. The V and J genes are TRBV4-3 and TRBJ1-2; D may be TRBD1 (5 bases). V lost 2 bases and J 0 bases, leaving 10 bases between the germline ends. Germline V CDR1 and CDR2: LGHNA, YSLEER. The CDR3 has 15 residues.

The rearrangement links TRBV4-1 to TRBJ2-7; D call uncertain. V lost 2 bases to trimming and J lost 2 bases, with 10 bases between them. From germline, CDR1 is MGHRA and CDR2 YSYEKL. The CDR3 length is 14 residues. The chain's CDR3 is CASSQRPLAYEQYF. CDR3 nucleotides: TGCGCCAGCAGCCAAAGGCCGCTAGCCTACGAGCAGTACTTC.

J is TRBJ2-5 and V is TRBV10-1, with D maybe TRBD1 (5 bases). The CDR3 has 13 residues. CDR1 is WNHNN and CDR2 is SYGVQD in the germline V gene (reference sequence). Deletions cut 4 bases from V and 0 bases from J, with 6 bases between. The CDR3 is CASSGQYQETQYF. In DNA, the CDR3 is TGCGCCAGCAGTGGACAGTACCAAGAGACCCAGTACTTC.

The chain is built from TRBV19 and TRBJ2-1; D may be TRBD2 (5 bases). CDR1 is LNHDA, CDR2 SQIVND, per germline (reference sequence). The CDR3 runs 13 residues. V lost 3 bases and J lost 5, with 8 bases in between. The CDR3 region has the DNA TGTGCCAGTAGTATGAGGGCAGACAATGAGCAGTTCTTC. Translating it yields CASSMRADNEQFF.

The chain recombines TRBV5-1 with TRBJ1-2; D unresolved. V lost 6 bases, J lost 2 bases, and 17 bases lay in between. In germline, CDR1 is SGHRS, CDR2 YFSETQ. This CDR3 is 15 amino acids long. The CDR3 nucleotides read TGCGCCAGCAAGGTCGAATCGGGCCTGAACTATGGCTACACCTTC. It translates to CASKVESGLNYGYTF.

CDR3 DNA sequence: TGCGCCAGCAGCCACTCCGGGGGAAACATGAACACTGAAGCTTTCTTT. Its protein product is CASSHSGGNMNTEAFF. The rearrangement joins TRBV4-1 to TRBJ1-1, with a possible D match to TRBD1 (5 bases). V was cut by 3 bases and J by 0 bases, with 14 bases left in between. CDR1 is MGHRA and CDR2 is YSYEKL in the germline V gene. The CDR3 contains 16 residues.

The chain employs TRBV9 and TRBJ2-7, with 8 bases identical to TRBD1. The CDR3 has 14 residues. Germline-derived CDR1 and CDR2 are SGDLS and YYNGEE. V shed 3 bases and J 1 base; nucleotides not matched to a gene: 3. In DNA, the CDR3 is TGTGCCAGCAGCGCGACAGGGGAGTCCTACGAGCAGTACTTC. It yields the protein CASSATGESYEQYF.

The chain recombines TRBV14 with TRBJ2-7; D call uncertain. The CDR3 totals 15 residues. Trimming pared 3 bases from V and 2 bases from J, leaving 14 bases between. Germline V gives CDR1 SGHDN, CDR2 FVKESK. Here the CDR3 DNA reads TGTGCCAGCAGCCAGTTCGGACCGAGGCCCTACGAGCAGTACTTC. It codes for CASSQFGPRPYEQYF.

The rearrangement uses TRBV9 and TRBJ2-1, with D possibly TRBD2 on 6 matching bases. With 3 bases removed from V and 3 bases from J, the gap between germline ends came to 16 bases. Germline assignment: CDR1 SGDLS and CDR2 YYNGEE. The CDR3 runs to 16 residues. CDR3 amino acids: CASSAGPPGGYNEQFF. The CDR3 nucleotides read TGTGCCAGCAGCGCAGGGCCGCCCGGGGGCTACAATGAGCAGTTCTTC.

The CDR3 DNA reads TGTGCCAGCAGCATACGGCGACGGGGAACCACAGATACGCAGTATTTT. Residues: CASSIRRRGTTDTQYF. The gene calls are TRBV7-8 and TRBJ2-3, with a weak D call TRBD2 (5 bases). With 5 bases removed from V and 2 bases from J, the gap between germline ends came to 17 bases. The CDR3 consists of 16 residues. Germline V gives CDR1 SGHVS, CDR2 FQNEAQ.

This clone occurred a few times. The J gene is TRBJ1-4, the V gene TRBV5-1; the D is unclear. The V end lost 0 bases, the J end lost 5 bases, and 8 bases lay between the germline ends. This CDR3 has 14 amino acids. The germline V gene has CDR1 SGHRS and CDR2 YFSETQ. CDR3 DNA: TGCGCCAGCAGCTTGGGAGCAGGAAATGAAAAACTGTTTTTT. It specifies CASSLGAGNEKLFF.

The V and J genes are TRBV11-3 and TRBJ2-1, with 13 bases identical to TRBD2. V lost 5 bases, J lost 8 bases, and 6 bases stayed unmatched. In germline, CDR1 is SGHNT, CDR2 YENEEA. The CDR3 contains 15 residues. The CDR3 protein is CASSTRTSGSDEQFF. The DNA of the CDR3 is TGTGCCAGCAGCACCCGGACTAGCGGGAGCGATGAGCAGTTCTTC.

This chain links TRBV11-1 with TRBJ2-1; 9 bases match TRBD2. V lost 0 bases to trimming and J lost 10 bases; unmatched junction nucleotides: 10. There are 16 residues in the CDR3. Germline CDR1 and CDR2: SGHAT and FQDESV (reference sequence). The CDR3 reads CASSLAAAGGQREQFF. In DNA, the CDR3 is TGTGCCAGCAGCTTAGCTGCGGCGGGAGGGCAAAGGGAGCAGTTCTTC.

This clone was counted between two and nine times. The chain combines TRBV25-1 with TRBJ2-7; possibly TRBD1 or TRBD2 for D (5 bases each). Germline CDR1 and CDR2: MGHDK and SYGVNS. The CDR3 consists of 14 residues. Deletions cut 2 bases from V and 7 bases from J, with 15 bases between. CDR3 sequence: CASSEPGTPREQYF. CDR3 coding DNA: TGTGCCAGCAGTGAACCCGGGACCCCCAGGGAGCAGTACTTC.

For the CDR3, the DNA is TGTGCCAGCAGTGACCATCGGGGGGAACGTAGGGGGAAGAATTCACCCCTCCACTTT. Residues: CASSDHRGERRGKNSPLHF. The chain couples TRBV6-4 to TRBJ1-6, with D possibly TRBD1 on 6 matching bases. The CDR3 sequence is 19 residues long. Germline CDR1 reads MRHNA; CDR2 reads SNTAGT. The V end was cut by 2 bases, the J end by 7 bases, with 24 bases between.

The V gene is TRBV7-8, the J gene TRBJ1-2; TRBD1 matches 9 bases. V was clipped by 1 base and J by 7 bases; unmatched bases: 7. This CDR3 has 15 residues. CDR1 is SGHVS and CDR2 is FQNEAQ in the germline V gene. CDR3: CASSLDRGLGIGYTF. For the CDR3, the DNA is TGTGCCAGCAGCTTAGACAGGGGGCTTGGAATTGGCTACACCTTC.

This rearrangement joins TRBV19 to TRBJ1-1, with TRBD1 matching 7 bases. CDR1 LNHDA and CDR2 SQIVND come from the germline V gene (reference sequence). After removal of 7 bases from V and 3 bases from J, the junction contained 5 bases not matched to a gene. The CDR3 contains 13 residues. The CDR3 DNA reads TGTGCCAGTACCAAGGACAGGTACACTGAAGCTTTCTTT. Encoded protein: CASTKDRYTEAFF.

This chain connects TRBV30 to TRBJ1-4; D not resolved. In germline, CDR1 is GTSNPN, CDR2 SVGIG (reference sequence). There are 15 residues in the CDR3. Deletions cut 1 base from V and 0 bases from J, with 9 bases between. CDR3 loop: CAWSGGIATNEKLFF. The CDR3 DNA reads TGTGCCTGGAGTGGAGGGATTGCAACTAATGAAAAACTGTTTTTT.

The CDR3 spells CASSSGQGNFNEQFF. For the CDR3, the DNA is TGTGCCAGCAGCTCGGGACAGGGTAACTTCAATGAGCAGTTCTTC. This chain uses TRBV11-2 with TRBJ2-1; 9 nucleotides line up with TRBD1. V was pared by 4 bases and J by 6 bases, with 7 bases of the junction left unmatched. Germline V CDR1 and CDR2: SGHAT, FQNNGV. The CDR3 has 15 amino acids. Filled out from reference TRBV11-2 and TRBJ2-1, the complete variable domain reads EAGVAQSPRYKIIEKRQSVAFWCNPISGHATLYWYQQILGQGPKLLIQFQNNGVVDDSQLPKDRFSAERLKGVDSTLKIQPAKLEDSAVYLCASSSGQGNFNEQFFGPGTRLTVL.

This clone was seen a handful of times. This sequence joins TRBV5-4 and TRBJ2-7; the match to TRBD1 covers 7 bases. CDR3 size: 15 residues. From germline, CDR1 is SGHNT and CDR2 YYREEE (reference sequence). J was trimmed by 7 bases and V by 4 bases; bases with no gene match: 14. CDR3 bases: TGTGCCAGCAGCCGAACAGGGGCTACAATGAGGGAGCAGTACTTC. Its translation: CASSRTGATMREQYF.

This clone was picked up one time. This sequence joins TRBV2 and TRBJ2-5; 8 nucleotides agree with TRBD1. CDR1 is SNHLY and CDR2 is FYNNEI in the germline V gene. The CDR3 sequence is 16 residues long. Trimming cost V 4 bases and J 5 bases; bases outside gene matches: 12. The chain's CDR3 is CASSVSRTGGGETQYF. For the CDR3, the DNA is TGTGCCAGCAGTGTCTCCCGCACAGGGGGTGGGGAGACCCAGTACTTC.

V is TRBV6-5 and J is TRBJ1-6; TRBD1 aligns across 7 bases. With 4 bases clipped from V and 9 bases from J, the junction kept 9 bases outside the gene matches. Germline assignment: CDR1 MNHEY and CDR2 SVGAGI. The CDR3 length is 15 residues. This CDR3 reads CASSSPGQPASPLHF. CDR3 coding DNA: TGTGCCAGCAGTTCCCCGGGACAGCCCGCTTCACCCCTCCACTTT.

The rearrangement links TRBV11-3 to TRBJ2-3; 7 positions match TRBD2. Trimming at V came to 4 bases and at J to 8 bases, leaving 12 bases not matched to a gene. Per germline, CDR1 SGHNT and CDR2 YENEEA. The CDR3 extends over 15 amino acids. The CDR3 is CASSSRGGSLGTQYF. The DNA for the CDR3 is TGTGCCAGCAGCTCCAGAGGCGGGAGTTTAGGTACGCAGTATTTT.